The sequence of this T cell receptor beta chain was determined in a study of blood T cells in healthy people across ages. Study background: In model experiments, template switching was able to capture about one barcoded beta molecule for every two T cells that were present.

Overall study results and limits: Among T cells, TCR beta diversity per million cells dropped roughly linearly as age rose.

With a J-beta primer mix and a sample-barcoded 5' primer, a second PCR ran about 7 to 12 cycles. Using its own MiXCR run on the 5' RACE reads, TCRdb lists one record per CDR3 protein. Here the sample spans about 1 million distinct CDR3 sequences, more than 35% being singletons. CDR3 length equals 14 residues. V lost 3 bases to trimming and J lost 11 bases, with 19 bases between them. The germline gives CDR1 KGHSH, CDR2 LQKENI. Turning to this clonotype: Its antigen is as yet unknown.

This chain links TRBV18 with TRBJ2-5, with a weak D call TRBD2 (5 bases). This receptor was taken from a woman aged 55-70 years in good health. Sequences were obtained from blood. In DNA, the CDR3 is TGTGCCAGCTCACCGATACTAGAGGCGCAAGAGCAGTACTTC. Its translation: CASSPILEAQEQYF.